This T cell receptor (beta chain) was observed in a study of blood T cell repertoires in COVID-19. Overall study context: Acute-phase and convalescent COVID-19 samples originated in the United States, Italy and Spain. T cells, B-cell-depleted T cells, or PBMCs provided the cDNA or gDNA that served as material.

CDR3 length: 14 residues. CDR1 is KGHDR and CDR2 is SFDVKD in the germline V gene. Trimming at V came to 5 bases and at J to 5 bases, leaving 4 bases not matched to a gene. Original processing notes: By means of reference gene primer amplification, nucleated cell counts were estimated. Only in-frame clones appear in the TCRdb table, and some are missing; sequencing was by immunoSEQ multiplex PCR. V and J calls and clone size follow that table, whereas D and trimming were derived from the DNA. The sample lists about 250,000 clones; approximately 82% were seen once. The chain carries TRBV24-1 and TRBJ1-4, with 7 bases aligning to TRBD1. Sequences were obtained from peripheral blood. The sequence was collected from an elderly man with acute or convalescent COVID-19. CDR3 bases: TGTGCCACCAGTGGGGCGGGACAGAATGAAAAACTGTTTTTT. Protein: CATSGAGQNEKLFF.